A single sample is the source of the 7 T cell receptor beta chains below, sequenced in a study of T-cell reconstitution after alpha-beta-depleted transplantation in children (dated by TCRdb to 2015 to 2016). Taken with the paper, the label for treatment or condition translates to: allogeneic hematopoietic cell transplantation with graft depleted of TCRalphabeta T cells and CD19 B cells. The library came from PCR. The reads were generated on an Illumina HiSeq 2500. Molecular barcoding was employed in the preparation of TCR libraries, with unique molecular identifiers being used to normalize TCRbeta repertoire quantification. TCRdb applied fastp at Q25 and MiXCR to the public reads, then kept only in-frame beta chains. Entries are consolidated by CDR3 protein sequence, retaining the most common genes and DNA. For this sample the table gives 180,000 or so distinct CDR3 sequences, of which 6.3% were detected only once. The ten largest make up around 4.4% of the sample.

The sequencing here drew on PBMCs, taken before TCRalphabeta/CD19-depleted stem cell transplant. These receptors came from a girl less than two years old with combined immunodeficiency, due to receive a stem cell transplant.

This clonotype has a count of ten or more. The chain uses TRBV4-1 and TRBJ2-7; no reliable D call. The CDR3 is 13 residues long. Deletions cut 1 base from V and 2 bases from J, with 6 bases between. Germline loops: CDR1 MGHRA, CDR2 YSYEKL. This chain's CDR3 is CASSQVSAYEQYF. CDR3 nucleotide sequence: TGCGCCAGCAGCCAAGTCTCGGCCTACGAGCAGTACTTC.

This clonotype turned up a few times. The CDR3: CASSPRIWRGERIETQYF. Here the CDR3 DNA reads TGTGCCAGCAGCCCCCGGATATGGCGGGGAGAAAGGATAGAGACCCAGTACTTC. The rearrangement uses TRBV4-2 and TRBJ2-5, with D maybe TRBD2 (6 bases). V was pared by 4 bases and J by 4 bases, with 25 bases between. The CDR3 extends over 18 amino acids. Germline V gene lookup returns CDR1 LGHNA and CDR2 YNFKEQ.

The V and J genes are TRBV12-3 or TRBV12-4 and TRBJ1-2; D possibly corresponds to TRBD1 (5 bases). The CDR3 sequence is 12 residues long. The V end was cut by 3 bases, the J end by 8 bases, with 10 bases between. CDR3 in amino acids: CASSFVQGGYTF. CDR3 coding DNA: TGTGCCAGCAGTTTCGTCCAGGGCGGCTACACCTTC.

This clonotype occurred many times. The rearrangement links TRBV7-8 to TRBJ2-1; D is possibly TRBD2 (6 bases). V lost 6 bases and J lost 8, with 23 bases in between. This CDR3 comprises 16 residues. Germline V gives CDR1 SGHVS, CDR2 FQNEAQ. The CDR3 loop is CASSLRGFIFNDEQFF. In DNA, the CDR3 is TGTGCCAGCAGTCTGCGGGGTTTTATTTTTAATGATGAGCAGTTCTTC.

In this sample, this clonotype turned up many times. The CDR3 region is CASSADRAPSTDTQYF. The DNA for the CDR3 is TGTGCCAGCAGTGCCGACAGGGCGCCCTCCACAGATACGCAGTATTTT. The gene calls are TRBV6-1 and TRBJ2-3; 7 nucleotides match TRBD1. CDR1 and CDR2 from the germline V gene are MNHNS and SASEGT. Germline trimming cut 4 bases from V and 2 bases from J; bases unmatched to any gene: 9. This CDR3 is built from 16 residues.

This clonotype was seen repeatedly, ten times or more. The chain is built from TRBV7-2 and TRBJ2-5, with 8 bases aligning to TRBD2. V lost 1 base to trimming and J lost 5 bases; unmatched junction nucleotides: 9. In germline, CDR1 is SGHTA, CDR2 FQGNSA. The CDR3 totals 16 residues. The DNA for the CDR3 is TGTGCCAGCAGCTTAGTTGGACTAGCTGGGGGGGAGACCCAGTACTTC. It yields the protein CASSLVGLAGGETQYF.

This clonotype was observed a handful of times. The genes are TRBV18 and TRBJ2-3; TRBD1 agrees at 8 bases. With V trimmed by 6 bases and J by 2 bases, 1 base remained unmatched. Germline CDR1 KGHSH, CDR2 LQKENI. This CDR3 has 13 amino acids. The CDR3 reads CASSQGATDTQYF. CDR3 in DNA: TGTGCCAGCTCGCAGGGGGCCACAGATACGCAGTATTTT.